What follows are 30 T cell receptor beta chains derived from one specimen sequenced in a study of response to subunit inactivated influenza vaccine. TCRdb ran MiXCR on the RT-PCR reads and lists one entry per CDR3 protein. Among 450,000 to 500,000 distinct CDR3 sequences listed, over 9.5% were seen once. The material sequenced was PBMCs from blood, taken roughly 47 days after vaccination. These receptors were collected from a man aged 50-59 years who received an inactivated influenza vaccine.

The table lists this clonotype with a few counts. J is TRBJ2-7 and V is TRBV28, with a tentative D call TRBD2 (5 bases). The CDR3 totals 14 residues. Trimming left V 1 base short and J 3 bases short, with 10 bases between. Per germline, CDR1 MDHEN and CDR2 SYDVKM. Here the CDR3 DNA reads TGTGCCAGCAGTTTATCGGAGGACCTCTACGAGCAGTACTTC. It yields the protein CASSLSEDLYEQYF.

This clonotype was found a few times. This sequence joins TRBV27 and TRBJ2-7, with TRBD1 matching over 10 bases. The CDR3 covers 15 residues. Germline CDR1 is MNHEY and CDR2 is SMNVEV (reference sequence). V was pared by 5 bases and J by 2 bases, with 6 bases of the junction left unmatched. CDR3 region: CASSGVGTGAYEQYF. The DNA for the CDR3 is TGTGCCAGCAGTGGGGTTGGGACAGGGGCCTACGAGCAGTACTTC.

This clonotype was observed a few times. The gene calls are TRBV29-1 and TRBJ2-3; TRBD1 aligns across 8 bases. Looked up from germline, CDR1 is SQVTM and CDR2 is ANQGSEA. Trimming removed 6 bases from V and 3 bases from J; junction bases left unmatched: 8. The CDR3 runs 14 residues. In DNA, the CDR3 is TGCAGCGTCGGGCCCGGGACAGGAACAGATACGCAGTATTTT. Amino acid sequence: CSVGPGTGTDTQYF.

The rearrangement links TRBV4-2 to TRBJ2-1, with a weak D call TRBD2 (6 bases). There are 17 residues in the CDR3. The V end lost 0 bases, the J end lost 3 bases, and 15 bases lay between the germline ends. CDR1 is LGHNA, CDR2 YNFKEQ, per germline. This chain's CDR3 is CASSQDRGLSGYNEQFF. CDR3 in DNA: TGTGCCAGCAGCCAAGACCGCGGACTATCGGGCTACAATGAGCAGTTCTTC.

This clonotype was observed at least ten times. The V and J genes are TRBV29-1 and TRBJ2-1, with D possibly being TRBD1 (6 bases). The V gene's germline CDR1 is SQVTM and CDR2 ANQGSEA. Trimming cost V 2 bases and J 1 base, with 12 bases left between them. The CDR3 runs 15 residues. The CDR3 nucleotides read TGCAGCGTTGAAACCGGGACACGGTCCTACAATGAGCAGTTCTTC. The encoded protein is CSVETGTRSYNEQFF.

The gene calls are TRBV5-1 and TRBJ2-5, with 7 bases that match TRBD2. CDR1 and CDR2 from the germline V gene are SGHRS and YFSETQ. V dropped 4 bases and J dropped 2; count of bases not matched to a gene: 8. CDR3 length equals 15 residues. The CDR3 nucleotides are TGCGCCAGCAGCGCTGCCCCGGGGGGACAAGAGACCCAGTACTTC. Amino acids: CASSAAPGGQETQYF.

This clonotype was counted at least ten times. The chain links TRBV28 to TRBJ2-7, with 10 bases lining up with TRBD2. The V gene's germline CDR1 is MDHEN and CDR2 SYDVKM. CDR3 size: 13 residues. V trimming: 8 bases; J trimming: 4 bases; junction bases outside the gene matches: 5. The CDR3 loop is CASLTSGTYEQYF. Here the CDR3 DNA reads TGTGCCAGCCTTACTAGCGGGACATACGAGCAGTACTTC.

This clonotype was recorded a few times. The chain joins TRBV4-1 to TRBJ2-7; D not resolved. Germline-derived CDR1 and CDR2 are MGHRA and YSYEKL. V gave up 0 bases and J gave up 0 bases, with 9 bases separating them. This CDR3 is built from 15 residues. CDR3 DNA: TGCGCCAGCAGCCAAGATGAGAAGAGCTCCTACGAGCAGTACTTC. Translation gives CASSQDEKSSYEQYF.

In its sample, this clonotype was seen many times. The chain's CDR3 is CSARDLRTSTYNEQFF. In DNA, the CDR3 is TGCAGTGCTAGAGACCTGAGGACTAGCACGTACAATGAGCAGTTCTTC. The V gene is TRBV20-1, the J gene TRBJ2-1; 8 positions match TRBD2. The CDR3 is 16 amino acids. V lost 0 bases and J lost 4; bases outside the gene matches: 8. Germline CDR1 and CDR2: DFQATT and SNEGSKA (reference sequence).

This clonotype was seen many times. This chain links TRBV12-3 or TRBV12-4 with TRBJ2-7; perhaps TRBD1 as D (6 bases). Deletions cut 4 bases from V and 12 bases from J, with 22 bases between. The CDR3 contains 14 residues. The CDR3, as DNA: TGTGCCAGCAGTTCCGCAGCCTACAGGGTAGCTCCGTACTTC. Translated, it gives CASSSAAYRVAPYF.

This clonotype was picked up a small number of times. J is TRBJ2-7 and V is TRBV7-3; 7 bases match TRBD1. This CDR3 comprises 15 residues. Germline V lookup: CDR1 SGHTA, CDR2 FQGTGA. V was pared by 2 bases and J by 6 bases, with 10 bases of the junction left unmatched. CDR3 sequence: CASSLWPGQNPEQYF. The CDR3 DNA reads TGTGCCAGCAGCTTATGGCCGGGACAGAACCCCGAGCAGTACTTC. Full variable domain (remainder filled in from reference TRBV7-3 and TRBJ2-7): GAGVSQTPSNKVTEKGKYVELRCDPISGHTALYWYRQSLGQGPEFLIYFQGTGAADDSGLPNDRFFAVRPEGSVSTLKIQRTERGDSAVYLCASSLWPGQNPEQYFGPGTRLTVT.

V gene TRBV9 combines with J gene TRBJ1-5, with D unclear. V lost 0 bases, J lost 10 bases, and 14 bases lay in between. Per the germline V gene, CDR1 is SGDLS and CDR2 is YYNGEE. This CDR3 comprises 14 residues. CDR3 bases: TGTGCCAGCAGCGTAGCCGAGGAGCTCAATCCCCAGCATTTT. This sequence encodes CASSVAEELNPQHF.

The chain employs TRBV29-1 and TRBJ2-1; TRBD1 matches 7 bases. V lost 5 bases to trimming and J lost 2 bases; unmatched junction nucleotides: 6. The CDR3 covers 14 residues. Germline V gene sequence: CDR1 SQVTM, CDR2 ANQGSEA. DNA for the CDR3: TGCAGCGTTAAGGACAGGATTGCCTACAATGAGCAGTTCTTC. Residues: CSVKDRIAYNEQFF.

This clonotype has just a few counts. The gene calls are TRBV28 and TRBJ2-7, with 10 bases aligning to TRBD1. CDR1 and CDR2 (germline): MDHEN, SYDVKM. CDR3 size: 15 residues. V shed 2 bases and J 3 bases; nucleotides not matched to a gene: 4. The CDR3 DNA sequence: TGTGCCAGCAGTTTAATGGGGACAGGGGACTACGAGCAGTACTTC. The encoded protein is CASSLMGTGDYEQYF.

V gene TRBV10-3 combines with J gene TRBJ2-3; 9 bases agree with TRBD2. CDR3 length equals 15 residues. CDR1 and CDR2 from the germline V gene are ENHRY and SYGVKD. V lost 0 bases, J lost 4 bases, and 2 bases stayed unmatched. CDR3 loop: CAISESAGGPDTQYF. Here the CDR3 DNA reads TGTGCCATCAGTGAGTCGGCGGGGGGGCCAGATACGCAGTATTTT.

This clonotype has a handful of counts. The chain joins TRBV6-1 to TRBJ2-2, with TRBD2 matching 9 bases. CDR3 size: 15 residues. CDR1 and CDR2 from the germline V gene are MNHNS and SASEGT. V was clipped by 6 bases and J by 5 bases; unmatched bases: 7. CDR3: CASRGLAGYTGELFF. Here the CDR3 DNA reads TGTGCCAGCAGGGGGCTAGCGGGATATACCGGGGAGCTGTTTTTT.

The chain couples TRBV6-2 or TRBV6-3 to TRBJ1-1; D is unresolved. This CDR3 contains 15 residues. Germline V gene sequence: CDR1 MNHEY, CDR2 SVGEGT. V dropped 5 bases and J dropped 1 base, with 14 bases sitting between them. CDR3 sequence (DNA): TGTGCCAGCAGTGTAGCAGTAGCAGCGAACACTGAAGCTTTCTTT. Residues: CASSVAVAANTEAFF.

The chain couples TRBV5-5 to TRBJ2-3, with unresolved D. The CDR3 sequence is 15 residues long. Germline V gene lookup returns CDR1 SGHKS and CDR2 YYEKEE (reference sequence). V was trimmed by 0 bases and J by 0 bases, leaving 8 bases between them. The CDR3 region is CASSLALDSTDTQYF. The CDR3 region has the DNA TGTGCCAGCAGCTTGGCCTTGGACAGCACAGATACGCAGTATTTT. Looking up the rest from reference TRBV5-5 and TRBJ2-3 gives the full variable domain: DAGVTQSPTHLIKTRGQQVTLRCSPISGHKSVSWYQQVLGQGPQFIFQYYEKEERGRGNFPDRFSARQFPNYSSELNVNALLLGDSALYLCASSLALDSTDTQYFGPGTRLTVL.

A remark on this clonotype: No conserved phenylalanine or tryptophan is present at the end of the CDR3, so a read error is the likely explanation. The V and J genes are TRBV28 and TRBJ1-6, with 10 positions matching TRBD1. This CDR3 is 13 amino acids long. V shed 3 bases and J 10 bases; nucleotides not matched to a gene: 0. CDR1 MDHEN and CDR2 SYDVKM come from the germline V gene. In nucleotides, the CDR3 is TGTGCCAGCAGTTTGACAGGGGGCTCACCCCTCCACCTT. This encodes CASSLTGGSPLHL.

This clonotype was seen at least ten times. The chain recombines TRBV27 with TRBJ2-2; D is uncertain. From germline, CDR1 is MNHEY and CDR2 SMNVEV (reference sequence). The CDR3 totals 13 residues. Trimming removed 7 bases from V and 7 bases from J, with 13 bases in between. CDR3 nucleotides: TGTGCCAGCATACCGAATGAAGGCGGGGAGCTGTTTTTT. It specifies CASIPNEGGELFF.

The V gene is TRBV7-2, the J gene TRBJ2-1; tentatively, D is TRBD1 (5 bases). Per the germline V gene, CDR1 is SGHTA and CDR2 is FQGNSA. The CDR3 is 13 residues long. The ends were cut back, 7 bases at V and 1 base at J, with 8 bases in the middle. The CDR3 is CASNPGSYNEQFF. The CDR3 region has the DNA TGTGCCAGCAATCCAGGGTCCTACAATGAGCAGTTCTTC.

This clonotype occurred a few times. This rearrangement joins TRBV6-4 to TRBJ2-1; the match to TRBD2 covers 7 bases. Germline V gives CDR1 MRHNA, CDR2 SNTAGT. V gave up 5 bases and J gave up 4 bases; unmatched junction bases: 29. The CDR3 has 22 amino acids. CDR3 bases: TGTGCCAGCAGTCCTAGACTAGCTCCAGCCTCCGCGAAAGAGCCTCCGTACAATGAGCAGTTCTTC. Residues: CASSPRLAPASAKEPPYNEQFF.

V usage is TRBV13 and J usage is TRBJ2-7; weak D call: TRBD1 (5 bases). Trimming took off 5 bases at V and 5 bases at J, with 16 bases between the two ends. The length of the CDR3 is 14 residues. Germline V lookup: CDR1 PRHDT, CDR2 FYEKMQ (reference sequence). The CDR3 reads CASSPRNRYHEQYF. CDR3 sequence (DNA): TGTGCCAGCAGCCCCCGTAACAGGTACCACGAGCAGTACTTC.

This clonotype was detected only a few times. The V gene is TRBV10-3, the J gene TRBJ2-7; a weak D match, TRBD1 (6 bases). V lost 4 bases to trimming and J lost 3 bases, with 13 bases between them. CDR3 size: 14 residues. The germline V gene encodes CDR1 ENHRY and CDR2 SYGVKD. As DNA, the CDR3 is TGTGCCATCAGTGGTTACAGGGAGTTCTACGAGCAGTACTTC. Residues: CAISGYREFYEQYF.

The chain combines TRBV4-3 with TRBJ2-7; no definite D call. Germline lookup yields CDR1 LGHNA and CDR2 YSLEER. The CDR3 spans 14 residues. Trimming took 3 bases from V and 3 from J, leaving 12 bases between them. DNA for the CDR3: TGCGCCAGCAGCCAGGAAGAGGCAAACTACGAGCAGTACTTC. The encoded protein is CASSQEEANYEQYF.

The chain employs TRBV20-1 and TRBJ1-5, with D unresolved. V gave up 4 bases and J gave up 2 bases, with 15 bases separating them. The CDR3 contains 15 residues. CDR1 is DFQATT and CDR2 is SNEGSKA in the germline V gene (reference sequence). In nucleotides, the CDR3 is TGCAGTGCTATACCGGCGGGGAACGGCAATCAGCCCCAGCATTTT. As protein: CSAIPAGNGNQPQHF.

The J gene is TRBJ2-5, the V gene TRBV5-5; D assignment may be TRBD1 or TRBD2 (6 bases each). V was cut by 1 base and J by 1 base, with 20 bases left in between. The CDR3 totals 18 residues. Germline CDR1 reads SGHKS; CDR2 reads YYEKEE (reference sequence). CDR3 nucleotide sequence: TGTGCCAGCAGCTTGTTGCCTCGCCGGGGGCCTTCCCAAGAGACCCAGTACTTC. This translates into CASSLLPRRGPSQETQYF.

In regard to this clonotype: A junction end diverges from the germline sequence, so it may reflect a read error. CDR3 region: CGARDGRRDVYQETQYF. The CDR3 DNA is TGCGGTGCTAGAGACGGTAGGCGGGATGTGTACCAAGAGACCCAGTACTTC. The chain carries TRBV20-1 and TRBJ2-5; D perhaps matches TRBD2 (6 bases). Germline CDR1 is DFQATT and CDR2 is SNEGSKA (reference sequence). The CDR3 has 17 residues.

This clonotype was seen many times. V is TRBV7-9 and J is TRBJ1-4; 8 nucleotides line up with TRBD1. CDR3 length: 14 residues. Germline-derived CDR1 and CDR2 are SEHNR and FQNEAQ (reference sequence). The J segment lost 3 bases and the V segment lost 8 bases, leaving 5 bases of the junction unmatched. The CDR3 loop reads CASRLDRANEKLFF. The CDR3 region has the DNA TGTGCCAGCCGCCTGGACAGGGCTAATGAAAAACTGTTTTTT. Drawing the rest from reference TRBV7-9 and TRBJ1-4, the complete variable domain is DTGVSQNPRHKITKRGQNVTFRCDPISEHNRLYWYRQTLGQGPEFLTYFQNEAQLEKSRLLSDRFSAERPKGSFSTLEIQRTEQGDSAMYLCASRLDRANEKLFFGSGTQLSVL.

This chain connects TRBV6-2 or TRBV6-3 to TRBJ2-7; D might be TRBD1 (6 bases). The V and J ends lost 4 bases and 0 bases respectively, with 10 bases between them. The germline V gene encodes CDR1 MNHEY and CDR2 SVGEGT. The CDR3 consists of 14 residues. As DNA, the CDR3 is TGTGCCAGCAGTTCAGACAGGCACTCCTACGAGCAGTACTTC. As protein: CASSSDRHSYEQYF.